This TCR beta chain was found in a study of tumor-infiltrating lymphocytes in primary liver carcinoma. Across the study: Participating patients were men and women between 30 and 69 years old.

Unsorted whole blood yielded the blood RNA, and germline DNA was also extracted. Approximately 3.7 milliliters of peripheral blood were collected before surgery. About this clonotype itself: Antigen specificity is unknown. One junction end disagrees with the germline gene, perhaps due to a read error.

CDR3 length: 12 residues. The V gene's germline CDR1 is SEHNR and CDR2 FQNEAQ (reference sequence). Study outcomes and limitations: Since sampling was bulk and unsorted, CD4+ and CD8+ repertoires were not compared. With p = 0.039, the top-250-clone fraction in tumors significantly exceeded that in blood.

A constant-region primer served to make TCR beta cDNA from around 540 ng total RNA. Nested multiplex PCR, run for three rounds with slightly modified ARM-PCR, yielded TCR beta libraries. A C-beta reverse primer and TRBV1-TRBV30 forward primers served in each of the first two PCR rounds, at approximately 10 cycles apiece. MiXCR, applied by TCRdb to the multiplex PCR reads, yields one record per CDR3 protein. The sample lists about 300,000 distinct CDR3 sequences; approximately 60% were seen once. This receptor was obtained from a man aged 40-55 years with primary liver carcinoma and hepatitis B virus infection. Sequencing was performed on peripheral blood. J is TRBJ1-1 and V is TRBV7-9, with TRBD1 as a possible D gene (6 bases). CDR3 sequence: CASLGANPEAFF. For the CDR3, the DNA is TGTGCCAGTTTGGGGGCGAACCCTGAAGCTTTCTTT. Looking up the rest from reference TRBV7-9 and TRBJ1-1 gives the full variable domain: DTGVSQNPRHKITKRGQNVTFRCDPISEHNRLYWYRQTLGQGPEFLTYFQNEAQLEKSRLLSDRFSAERPKGSFSTLEIQRTEQGDSAMYLCASLGANPEAFFGQGTRLTVV.